Each of the 22 T cell receptor beta chains below was sequenced from the same sample in a study of STAT5B mutations in CD4+ large granular lymphocyte leukemia. Only in-frame clones appear in the TCRdb table, and some are missing; sequencing was by immunoSEQ multiplex PCR. In the table there are more than 30,000 clones, around four fifths of which are singletons. Material: CD4+ T cells from blood buffy coats. The source is a human donor in good health.

The chain carries TRBV7-3 and TRBJ2-7; 7 nucleotides match TRBD1. Looked up from germline, CDR1 is SGHTA and CDR2 is FQGTGA. This CDR3 has 14 residues. V was clipped by 5 bases and J by 7 bases; unmatched bases: 11. The CDR3 sequence is CASSQAWDSWEQYF. The CDR3 DNA reads as TGTGCCAGCAGCCAGGCGTGGGACAGCTGGGAGCAGTACTTC.

The sample holds one count of this clone. V gene TRBV14 combines with J gene TRBJ1-3, with TRBD1 as a possible D gene (5 bases). This CDR3 contains 16 residues. Trimming cost V 6 bases and J 0 bases, with 15 bases left between them. Germline V gene sequence: CDR1 SGHDN, CDR2 FVKESK. Written as DNA, the CDR3 is TGTGCCAGCAGACCCACAGGAATATCCTCTGGAAACACCATATATTTT. Protein sequence: CASRPTGISSGNTIYF.

This clone was seen a single time. V is TRBV6-1 and J is TRBJ1-4, with D hard to call. Germline V gene lookup returns CDR1 MNHNS and CDR2 SASEGT. This CDR3 comprises 15 residues. Trimming took off 1 base at V and 2 bases at J, with 8 bases between the two ends. The DNA of the CDR3 is TGTGCCAGCAGTGAAGTCTGGAATACTAATGAAAAACTGTTTTTT. Amino acid sequence: CASSEVWNTNEKLFF.

This chain links TRBV4-2 with TRBJ1-1; TRBD1 matches 7 bases. The junction had 2 bases not matched to a gene; V was cut back by 0 bases and J by 4 bases. Germline V CDR1 and CDR2: LGHNA, YNFKEQ. This CDR3 is built from 14 residues. The CDR3 reads CASSQEAGGTEAFF. In DNA, the CDR3 is TGTGCCAGCAGCCAAGAGGCAGGGGGCACTGAAGCTTTCTTT.

V gene TRBV10-3 combines with J gene TRBJ2-3; D possibly corresponds to TRBD1 (5 bases). Trimming stripped 0 bases from V and 2 bases from J, with 9 bases between. The CDR3 is 15 amino acids. CDR1 is ENHRY and CDR2 is SYGVKD in the germline V gene. CDR3 sequence (DNA): TGTGCCATCAGTGAGTCGGGGCAGACCACAGATACGCAGTATTTT. Translating it yields CAISESGQTTDTQYF.

This clone was detected only once. The chain combines TRBV11-3 with TRBJ2-2; no clear D gene. The CDR3 runs to 14 residues. The germline CDR1 and CDR2 sequences are SGHNT and YENEEA. With 3 bases removed from V and 6 bases from J, the gap between germline ends came to 11 bases. The CDR3 region is CASSFEGFSGELFF. In DNA, the CDR3 is TGTGCCAGCAGCTTTGAAGGGTTCTCCGGGGAGCTGTTTTTT.

The V and J genes are TRBV7-9 and TRBJ2-5; D may be TRBD1 (6 bases). The germline CDR1 and CDR2 sequences are SEHNR and FQNEAQ (reference sequence). V was trimmed by 5 bases and J by 5 bases, leaving 15 bases between them. This CDR3 has 14 residues. The chain's CDR3 is CASSEGQPVETQYF. In DNA, the CDR3 is TGTGCCAGCAGCGAAGGACAGCCGGTTGAGACCCAGTACTTC.

The V gene is TRBV5-1, the J gene TRBJ2-7, with TRBD1 matching over 10 bases. J lost 6 bases, V lost 0 bases, and 3 bases had no gene match. CDR1 and CDR2 from the germline V gene are SGHRS and YFSETQ. The CDR3 runs 14 residues. CDR3 loop: CASSLGQGAPEQYF. CDR3 DNA: TGCGCCAGCAGCTTGGGACAGGGGGCGCCCGAGCAGTACTTC. The whole variable domain, filled in from reference TRBV5-1 and TRBJ2-7, reads KAGVTQTPRYLIKTRGQQVTLSCSPISGHRSVSWYQQTPGQGLQFLFEYFSETQRNKGNFPGRFSGRQFSNSRSEMNVSTLELGDSALYLCASSLGQGAPEQYFGPGTRLTVT.

This clone qualifies as medium-sized. The chain joins TRBV28 to TRBJ2-7; D may be TRBD2 (6 bases). The germline V gene encodes CDR1 MDHEN and CDR2 SYDVKM. V lost 8 bases to trimming and J lost 2 bases, with 13 bases between them. This CDR3 is 13 amino acids long. The CDR3 reads CASLAGTPYEQYF. DNA of the CDR3: TGTGCCAGCCTGGCGGGGACCCCCTACGAGCAGTACTTC.

This chain links TRBV19 with TRBJ1-2, with 10 bases fitting TRBD1. Germline CDR1 and CDR2: LNHDA and SQIVND (reference sequence). The CDR3 has 15 residues. Trimming removed 7 bases from V and 2 bases from J; junction bases left unmatched: 7. The CDR3 is CASTPDRGENYGYTF. The DNA of the CDR3 is TGTGCCAGTACCCCGGACAGGGGGGAAAACTATGGCTACACCTTC.

The chain links TRBV27 to TRBJ1-5; 7 bases fit TRBD1. The CDR3 covers 15 residues. The V gene's germline CDR1 is MNHEY and CDR2 SMNVEV (reference sequence). With 6 bases clipped from V and 2 bases from J, the junction kept 7 bases outside the gene matches. CDR3 bases: TGTGCCAGCAGCCCGACAGGGATCGGCAATCAGCCCCAGCATTTT. This translates into CASSPTGIGNQPQHF.

The genes are TRBV6-6 and TRBJ2-7; the D gene is possibly TRBD2 (5 bases). The CDR3 totals 12 residues. The germline V gene encodes CDR1 MNHNY and CDR2 SVGAGI (reference sequence). The V gene lost 0 bases and the J gene lost 7 bases, with 7 bases spanning the gap. CDR3 DNA: TGTGCCAGCAGTTACTCGAGGGAAGAGCAGTACTTC. Protein product: CASSYSREEQYF.

CDR3 DNA: TGTGCCAGCAGTTTAGCAGGGCCCTACGAGCAGTACTTC. This gives the protein CASSLAGPYEQYF. This sequence joins TRBV6-5 and TRBJ2-7, with D perhaps TRBD1 (5 bases). This CDR3 region has 13 residues. Germline-derived CDR1 and CDR2 are MNHEY and SVGAGI. Trimming removed 4 bases from V and 2 bases from J, with 9 bases in between.

The chain joins TRBV5-5 to TRBJ2-7, with D possibly matching TRBD2 (5 bases). The CDR3 is 15 residues long. Looked up from germline, CDR1 is SGHKS and CDR2 is YYEKEE (reference sequence). V dropped 0 bases and J dropped 3 bases, with 13 bases sitting between them. CDR3 sequence reads: CASSLAASRNYEQYF. CDR3 nucleotide sequence: TGTGCCAGCAGCTTGGCGGCTAGCCGAAACTACGAGCAGTACTTC.

The J gene is TRBJ2-3, the V gene TRBV11-3; D remains unclear. The CDR3 sequence is 16 residues long. V was shortened by 5 bases and J by 1 base, with 16 bases between the two germline ends. Germline assignment: CDR1 SGHNT and CDR2 YENEEA. CDR3 residues: CASSPPHQVGTDTQYF. CDR3 in DNA: TGTGCCAGCAGCCCCCCCCACCAGGTCGGCACAGATACGCAGTATTTT.

In its sample, this clone was seen a few times. The chain combines TRBV5-1 with TRBJ1-1; D remains unclear. Trimming took 4 bases from V and 3 from J, leaving 22 bases between them. Germline-derived CDR1 and CDR2 are SGHRS and YFSETQ. There are 17 residues in the CDR3. As DNA, the CDR3 is TGCGCCAGCAGCGCCGCCACGGGCAGCAGAAGGGACACTGAAGCTTTCTTT. It specifies CASSAATGSRRDTEAFF.

This clone showed up just a few times. J is TRBJ2-7 and V is TRBV5-6; D might be TRBD1 or TRBD2, each matching 5 bases. Trimming cost V 2 bases and J 7 bases, with 10 bases left between them. CDR3 length: 12 amino acids. Per germline, CDR1 SGHDT and CDR2 YYEEEE. The chain's CDR3 is CASSLRDGEQYF. Here the CDR3 DNA reads TGTGCCAGCAGCTTAAGGGACGGGGAGCAGTACTTC.

CDR3 coding DNA: TGTGCCAGCAGTGGGGACACGCTCGGGGAGCAGTACTTC. It translates to CASSGDTLGEQYF. The chain uses TRBV9 and TRBJ2-7; perhaps TRBD1 as D (6 bases). V lost 5 bases and J lost 7, with 16 bases in between. The CDR3 consists of 13 residues. Germline values: CDR1 SGDLS, CDR2 YYNGEE. Supplemented by reference TRBV9 and TRBJ2-7, the full variable domain reads DSGVTQTPKHLITATGQRVTLRCSPRSGDLSVYWYQQSLDQGLQFLIQYYNGEERAKGNILERFSAQQFPDLHSELNLSSLELGDSALYFCASSGDTLGEQYFGPGTRLTVT.

The V gene is TRBV30, the J gene TRBJ2-2, with D possibly TRBD2 on 6 matching bases. The length of the CDR3 is 14 residues. Per germline, CDR1 GTSNPN and CDR2 SVGIG (reference sequence). Trimming removed 8 bases at V and 2 bases at J, with 15 bases between. CDR3 sequence: CARGGGTNTGELFF. The CDR3, as DNA: TGTGCCCGAGGTGGGGGGACTAACACCGGGGAGCTGTTTTTT.

The V and J genes are TRBV4-1 and TRBJ2-7, with 9 bases fitting TRBD2. The germline gives CDR1 MGHRA, CDR2 YSYEKL. The length of the CDR3 is 15 residues. V lost 0 bases, J lost 3 bases, and 3 bases stayed unmatched. CDR3 sequence reads: CASSQDGTSYYEQYF. In DNA form, the CDR3 reads TGCGCCAGCAGCCAAGATGGGACTAGCTACTACGAGCAGTACTTC.

V usage is TRBV5-1 and J usage is TRBJ2-7; 7 nucleotides agree with TRBD1. Trimming cost V 3 bases and J 1 base; bases outside gene matches: 10. Germline V gene sequence: CDR1 SGHRS, CDR2 YFSETQ. The CDR3 spans 16 residues. The CDR3 bases are TGCGCCAGCAGCTACAGTCGACAGGGTCAGTCCTACGAGCAGTACTTC. Its protein is CASSYSRQGQSYEQYF. Combining the CDR3 with reference TRBV5-1 and TRBJ2-7 gives the whole variable domain KAGVTQTPRYLIKTRGQQVTLSCSPISGHRSVSWYQQTPGQGLQFLFEYFSETQRNKGNFPGRFSGRQFSNSRSEMNVSTLELGDSALYLCASSYSRQGQSYEQYFGPGTRLTVT.

In its sample, this clone was seen a few times. J is TRBJ1-1 and V is TRBV7-9, with no clear D. V lost 5 bases and J 6 bases, leaving 19 bases between the germline ends. This CDR3 contains 15 residues. Germline lookup yields CDR1 SEHNR and CDR2 FQNEAQ (reference sequence). The CDR3, as DNA: TGTGCCAGCAGCCCCTCGGGAGGGTTAATATCTGAAGCTTTCTTT. Translated: CASSPSGGLISEAFF.